This T cell receptor beta chain was documented in a study of T cells after yellow fever vaccination. TCRdb reanalysed the 5' RACE reads using MiXCR and keeps one entry per CDR3 protein. In the table there are just under 600,000 distinct CDR3 sequences, 13% of which are singletons. CDR1 SGHTA and CDR2 FQGNSA come from the germline V gene. Trimming cost V 1 base and J 17 bases, with 9 bases left between them. The length of the CDR3 is 11 residues. This TCR derives from a man aged 25 to 45 who received the YFV17D yellow fever vaccine. Source: PBMCs, taken on the day of the yellow fever booster vaccination. This chain uses TRBV7-2 with TRBJ1-6; TRBD1 is a possible D gene (6 bases). The CDR3 sequence is CASSLDRVIHF. The CDR3, as DNA: TGTGCCAGCAGCTTAGACAGGGTAATCCACTTT.